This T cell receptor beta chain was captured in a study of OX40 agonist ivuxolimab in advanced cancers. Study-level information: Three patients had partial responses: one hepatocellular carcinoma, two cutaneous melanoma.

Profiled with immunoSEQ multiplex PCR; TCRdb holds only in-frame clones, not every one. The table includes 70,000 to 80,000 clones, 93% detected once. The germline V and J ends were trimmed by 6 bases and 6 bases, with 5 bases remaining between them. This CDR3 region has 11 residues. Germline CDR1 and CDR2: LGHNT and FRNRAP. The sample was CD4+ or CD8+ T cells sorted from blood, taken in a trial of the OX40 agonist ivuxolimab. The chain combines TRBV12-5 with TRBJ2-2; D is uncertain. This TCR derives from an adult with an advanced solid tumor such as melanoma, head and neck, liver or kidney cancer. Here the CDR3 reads CASGRSGELFF. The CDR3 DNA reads TGTGCTAGTGGGAGATCCGGGGAGCTGTTTTTT.